This T cell receptor (beta chain) was documented in a study of long-term antiretroviral therapy in people with HIV. Germline V CDR1 and CDR2: MNHEY, SVGAGI. The CDR3 is made up of 11 amino acids. This clone was observed a handful of times. A junction boundary mismatches the germline segment, possibly from a read error. Run at survey level, the immunoSEQ assay was version v3.0. Clones were read by immunoSEQ multiplex PCR, and TCRdb kept only the in-frame ones, dropping some. The sample contains tens of thousands of clones, roughly 94% of which appear only once. The V call is TRBV6-5, the J call TRBJ2-1; D uncertain. The starting material was unsorted PBMCs, obtained 5.3 years after starting antiretroviral therapy. This clonotype was sampled from a man in his forties or fifties with HIV. CDR3 in amino acids: CASSYWGEQFF. In nucleotides, the CDR3 is TGTGCCAGCAGCTACTGGGGTGAGCAGTTCTTC.